A single sample gave rise to the 32 T cell receptor beta chains below, sequenced in a study of long-term antiretroviral therapy in people with HIV (dated 2022 in TCRdb). The immunoSEQ hsTCRB v3.0 assay was used at survey level resolution to sequence the TRB variable region. Imported from immuneACCESS, the table was reduced by TCRdb to in-frame sequences with V and J called. These copies leave out some clones; in studies compared against another copy, an unresolved V gene accounts for under half, and the cause of the remainder is not known. For this sample there are 20,000 to 30,000 clones; approximately 81% appear just once. Around 9.6% of the sample is taken by the ten largest. Sample: unsorted PBMCs, taken 2.3 years after starting antiretroviral therapy. All receptors come from a man in his forties or fifties with HIV.

V is TRBV25-1 and J is TRBJ2-3; 9 positions agree with TRBD2. Looked up from germline, CDR1 is MGHDK and CDR2 is SYGVNS. The J segment lost 2 bases and the V segment lost 5 bases, leaving 2 bases of the junction unmatched. CDR3 length: 14 amino acids. The CDR3 DNA sequence: TGTGCCAGCAGTCGCGGGGGGGCCACAGATACGCAGTATTTT. Translation: CASSRGGATDTQYF.

This chain uses TRBV2 with TRBJ2-3, with D tentatively TRBD1 (5 bases). The CDR3 has 16 residues. The V gene's germline CDR1 is SNHLY and CDR2 FYNNEI. Trimming cost V 2 bases and J 0 bases, with 12 bases left between them. CDR3 sequence reads: CASSERSGLSTDTQYF. DNA for the CDR3: TGTGCCAGCAGTGAAAGATCAGGGTTGAGCACAGATACGCAGTATTTT. Full variable domain (rest looked up from reference TRBV2 and TRBJ2-3): EPEVTQTPSHQVTQMGQEVILRCVPISNHLYFYWYRQILGQKVEFLVSFYNNEISEKSEIFDDQFSVERPDGSNFTLKIRSTKLEDSAMYFCASSERSGLSTDTQYFGPGTRLTVL.

The CDR3 sequence: CSVEGTGGFTYEQYF. The CDR3 DNA reads TGCAGCGTTGAAGGGACAGGGGGCTTCACCTACGAGCAGTACTTC. V is TRBV29-1 and J is TRBJ2-7; 11 bases line up with TRBD1. This CDR3 is built from 15 residues. CDR1 and CDR2 from the germline V gene are SQVTM and ANQGSEA. Trimming at V came to 1 base and at J to 2 bases, leaving 4 bases not matched to a gene.

The rearrangement joins TRBV21-1 to TRBJ1-2; the table calls TRBD1, which could not be checked here. TRBV21-1 has pseudogene status. This CDR3 spans 19 amino acids. The CDR3 nucleotides read TGTGCCAGCATCTCGGGACAGGGGGCGTTTTCCGAAATTGAATATGGCTACACCTTC. Protein: CASISGQGAFSEIEYGYTF.

The chain uses TRBV5-1 and TRBJ2-7, with D hard to call. Germline CDR1 is SGHRS and CDR2 is YFSETQ. This CDR3 contains 13 residues. V dropped 0 bases and J dropped 4 bases, with 8 bases sitting between them. The CDR3 is CASSLGLGYEQYF. The CDR3 DNA follows: TGCGCCAGCAGCTTGGGGCTGGGATACGAGCAGTACTTC.

This chain uses TRBV28 with TRBJ1-2; no clear D. The germline V gene has CDR1 MDHEN and CDR2 SYDVKM. The V end was cut by 3 bases, the J end by 9 bases, with 8 bases between. CDR3 length: 11 residues. CDR3 in amino acids: CASSFFSSYTF. The CDR3 DNA sequence: TGTGCCAGCAGTTTTTTCTCCAGCTACACCTTC.

This clone was counted a single time. CDR3 sequence reads: CASSLPITEAFF. CDR3 sequence (DNA): TGTGCCAGCAGCCTCCCAATCACTGAAGCTTTCTTT. The V gene is TRBV13, the J gene TRBJ1-1; D is unclear. Deletions cut 5 bases from V and 4 bases from J, with 8 bases between. CDR1 and CDR2 from the germline V gene are PRHDT and FYEKMQ (reference sequence). The CDR3 totals 12 residues. The whole variable domain, filled in from reference TRBV13 and TRBJ1-1, reads AAGVIQSPRHLIKEKRETATLKCYPIPRHDTVYWYQQGPGQDPQFLISFYEKMQSDKGSIPDRFSAQQFSDYHSELNMSSLELGDSALYFCASSLPITEAFFGQGTRLTVV.

The CDR3 loop reads CASSEGAGADTQYF. The CDR3 DNA is TGTGCCAGCAGCGAGGGGGCAGGGGCGGATACGCAGTATTTT. V is TRBV13 and J is TRBJ2-3; TRBD1 aligns across 7 bases. The V segment lost 5 bases and the J segment 6 bases; nucleotides outside the gene matches: 8. CDR3 length: 14 residues. CDR1 is PRHDT and CDR2 is FYEKMQ in the germline V gene (reference sequence).

The chain couples TRBV7-9 to TRBJ1-2; D unresolved. CDR1 is SEHNR, CDR2 FQNEAQ, per germline (reference sequence). The CDR3 has 14 residues. Between the trimmed V and J ends, which lost 1 base and 4 bases, there was a span of 10 bases. The DNA of the CDR3 is TGTGCCAGCAGCTTAGGGGGTTGGGGCTATGGCTACACCTTC. Its protein product is CASSLGGWGYGYTF. Looking up the rest from reference TRBV7-9 and TRBJ1-2 gives the full variable domain: DTGVSQNPRHKITKRGQNVTFRCDPISEHNRLYWYRQTLGQGPEFLTYFQNEAQLEKSRLLSDRFSAERPKGSFSTLEIQRTEQGDSAMYLCASSLGGWGYGYTFGSGTRLTVV.

By proportion, this clone is medium-sized. V gene TRBV4-1 combines with J gene TRBJ2-7; TRBD1 matches at 7 bases. CDR1 and CDR2 (germline): MGHRA, YSYEKL. With V trimmed by 0 bases and J by 2 bases, 16 bases remained unmatched. The CDR3 covers 19 residues. CDR3 region: CASSQEGGFVGTEAYEQYF. The CDR3 DNA follows: TGCGCCAGCAGCCAAGAGGGTGGCTTTGTCGGGACAGAAGCCTACGAGCAGTACTTC.

The V call is TRBV5-1, the J call TRBJ2-4, with D possibly called TRBD1 or TRBD2 (5 bases each). CDR1 is SGHRS and CDR2 is YFSETQ in the germline V gene. The CDR3 has 17 amino acids. V was pared by 4 bases and J by 9 bases, with 26 bases between. The CDR3 DNA reads TGCGCCAGCAGCCCACAGGCAGGGACCAGTCGGTTTGGCATTCAGTACTTC. It yields the protein CASSPQAGTSRFGIQYF.

The chain uses TRBV18 and TRBJ1-2; 8 positions match TRBD1. The J segment lost 8 bases and the V segment lost 4 bases, leaving 6 bases of the junction unmatched. CDR1 is KGHSH and CDR2 is LQKENI in the germline V gene. There are 13 residues in the CDR3. The CDR3 DNA is TGTGCCAGCTCACTGGACAGGGTTGGAGGCTACACCTTC. Protein sequence: CASSLDRVGGYTF.

The chain uses TRBV4-2 and TRBJ1-1; TRBD1 might be the D (5 bases). Trimming took 0 bases from V and 1 from J, leaving 15 bases between them. This CDR3 has 17 amino acids. Germline CDR1 LGHNA, CDR2 YNFKEQ. The CDR3 nucleotides are TGTGCCAGCAGCCAAGATAGCACGGGACCCAGGAACACTGAAGCTTTCTTT. Translation: CASSQDSTGPRNTEAFF.

The V call is TRBV5-1, the J call TRBJ2-3; no reliable D call. Germline V CDR1 and CDR2: SGHRS, YFSETQ. The V end lost 4 bases, the J end lost 3 bases, and 12 bases lay between the germline ends. CDR3 length: 14 amino acids. The CDR3 DNA reads as TGCGCCAGCAGCCTCTCGAGCCCTACAGATACGCAGTATTTT. This gives the protein CASSLSSPTDTQYF.

The CDR3 DNA is TGTGCCAGCAGCTTCCTTTTCTACGAGCAGTACTTC. Protein sequence: CASSFLFYEQYF. The V call is TRBV7-8, the J call TRBJ2-7, with no clear D. The V gene lost 3 bases and the J gene lost 3 bases, with 6 bases spanning the gap. The CDR3 is 12 amino acids. Germline assignment: CDR1 SGHVS and CDR2 FQNEAQ. The full variable domain, its missing parts supplied by reference TRBV7-8 and TRBJ2-7, is GAGVSQSPRYKVAKRGQDVALRCDPISGHVSLFWYQQALGQGPEFLTYFQNEAQLDKSGLPSDRFFAERPEGSVSTLKIQRTQQEDSAVYLCASSFLFYEQYFGPGTRLTVT.

This chain uses TRBV5-6 with TRBJ2-7, with TRBD2 matching over 7 bases. The CDR3 covers 16 residues. J lost 0 bases, V lost 0 bases, and 6 bases had no gene match. The germline V gene encodes CDR1 SGHDT and CDR2 YYEEEE. For the CDR3, the DNA is TGTGCCAGCAGCTTGGGGGGGGGACTTTCCTCCTACGAGCAGTACTTC. The encoded protein is CASSLGGGLSSYEQYF.

This clone appeared a few times. The chain combines TRBV19 with TRBJ1-2; 7 bases are a match to TRBD1. The CDR3 consists of 13 residues. V was pared by 9 bases and J by 2 bases, with 6 bases of the junction left unmatched. Per germline, CDR1 LNHDA and CDR2 SQIVND (reference sequence). In DNA form, the CDR3 reads TGTGCCAGCGCCACGACAGGGAACTATGGCTACACCTTC. Amino acids: CASATTGNYGYTF.

The J gene is TRBJ2-1, the V gene TRBV7-9; D unclear. V lost 5 bases, J lost 0 bases, and 14 bases lay in between. From germline, CDR1 is SEHNR and CDR2 FQNEAQ (reference sequence). The CDR3 spans 16 residues. The CDR3 DNA is TGTGCCAGCAGCCCCCGCACGGGCAGCTCCTACAATGAGCAGTTCTTC. Translated, it gives CASSPRTGSSYNEQFF.

This rearrangement joins TRBV30 to TRBJ1-6; 9 nucleotides agree with TRBD1. The CDR3 length is 15 residues. CDR1 and CDR2 (germline): GTSNPN, SVGIG (reference sequence). Trimming at V came to 0 bases and at J to 7 bases, leaving 4 bases not matched to a gene. CDR3 in DNA: TGTGCCTGGAGTGTCGGACAGGGGAGGAATTCACCCCTCCACTTT. This sequence encodes CAWSVGQGRNSPLHF.

The rearrangement links TRBV11-2 to TRBJ1-2; a possible D gene is TRBD1 (5 bases). Germline V gene lookup returns CDR1 SGHAT and CDR2 FQNNGV. The V gene lost 7 bases and the J gene lost 2 bases, with 17 bases spanning the gap. The length of the CDR3 is 15 residues. Here the CDR3 DNA reads TGTGCCAGCAAGGGCCTTACAGGAGAAAACTATGGCTACACCTTC. This translates into CASKGLTGENYGYTF.

The chain uses TRBV5-4 and TRBJ2-7; D unclear. This CDR3 spans 15 amino acids. CDR1 is SGHNT, CDR2 YYREEE, per germline (reference sequence). V was cut by 2 bases and J by 0 bases, with 12 bases left in between. The CDR3 loop is CASSLGPESSYEQYF. Here the CDR3 DNA reads TGTGCCAGCAGCTTAGGTCCTGAAAGCTCCTACGAGCAGTACTTC.

The V call is TRBV7-2, the J call TRBJ2-1; D unresolved. V was trimmed by 2 bases and J by 8 bases, leaving 25 bases between them. This CDR3 region has 18 residues. CDR1 SGHTA and CDR2 FQGNSA come from the germline V gene. For the CDR3, the DNA is TGTGCCAGCAGCTTAACGGTCTTTGCAGGTGTTATGGGCGATGAGCAGTTCTTC. Protein product: CASSLTVFAGVMGDEQFF.

The V gene is TRBV29-1, the J gene TRBJ1-1; the D gene is possibly TRBD1 (6 bases). Germline CDR1 and CDR2: SQVTM and ANQGSEA. The CDR3 loop spans 13 amino acids. The CDR3: CSGVGTTNTEAFF. The CDR3, as DNA: TGCAGTGGAGTAGGGACAACTAACACTGAAGCTTTCTTT.

The chain recombines TRBV20-1 with TRBJ1-1; tentatively, D is TRBD1 (6 bases). The germline gives CDR1 DFQATT, CDR2 SNEGSKA (reference sequence). The length of the CDR3 is 11 residues. V was trimmed by 7 bases and J by 2 bases, leaving 8 bases between them. Written as DNA, the CDR3 is TGCAGTGGGACAGTCAACACTGAAGCTTTCTTT. Translating it yields CSGTVNTEAFF.

This sequence joins TRBV11-2 and TRBJ2-5, with a weak D call TRBD2 (5 bases). This CDR3 has 15 amino acids. Germline V lookup: CDR1 SGHAT, CDR2 FQNNGV. Trimming stripped 5 bases from V and 9 bases from J, with 22 bases between. The CDR3 region has the DNA TGTGCCAGCAGCCTGGGCCCAGCGGCGGTTGGGGCCCAGTACTTC. This sequence encodes CASSLGPAAVGAQYF.

This clone was picked up one time. This sequence joins TRBV6-1 and TRBJ2-1; 7 bases are a match to TRBD2. CDR1 is MNHNS, CDR2 SASEGT, per germline. CDR3 length: 15 residues. With V trimmed by 6 bases and J by 0 bases, 5 bases remained unmatched. Here the CDR3 DNA reads TGTGCCAGCAGCCTCCAGCGGGGCTCCTACAATGAGCAGTTCTTC. As protein: CASSLQRGSYNEQFF.

The chain combines TRBV18 with TRBJ2-7; D is possibly TRBD1 (6 bases). V lost 2 bases and J lost 0, with 8 bases in between. In germline, CDR1 is KGHSH, CDR2 LQKENI. This CDR3 region has 14 residues. CDR3 sequence: CASSPTGISYEQYF. The CDR3 region has the DNA TGTGCCAGCTCACCAACAGGGATCTCCTACGAGCAGTACTTC.

The genes are TRBV28 and TRBJ1-5; 7 bases match TRBD1. From germline, CDR1 is MDHEN and CDR2 SYDVKM. This CDR3 is built from 16 residues. Trimming took 3 bases from V and 4 from J; bases not matched to a gene: 9. The CDR3 DNA is TGTGCCAGCAGTTTGTGGGGACAGACAGGGAATCAGCCCCAGCATTTT. Protein: CASSLWGQTGNQPQHF.

J is TRBJ2-2 and V is TRBV5-1; D is undetermined. This CDR3 contains 14 residues. V shed 1 base and J shed 4 bases, with 8 bases lying between them. Germline assignment: CDR1 SGHRS and CDR2 YFSETQ. The CDR3 reads CASSLKVTTGELFF. For the CDR3, the DNA is TGCGCCAGCAGCTTGAAAGTTACCACCGGGGAGCTGTTTTTT.

This clone was seen a handful of times. This chain joins TRBV7-2 and TRBJ2-7, with D unresolved. Trimming left V 5 bases short and J 6 bases short, with 11 bases between. Germline CDR1 is SGHTA and CDR2 is FQGNSA. The CDR3 is made up of 12 amino acids. CDR3: CASSPGLGEQYF. DNA for the CDR3: TGTGCCAGCAGCCCAGGATTAGGCGAGCAGTACTTC.

The CDR3 is CASSDKLDLGGNTIYF. CDR3 nucleotides: TGTGCCAGCAGTGACAAGTTGGACCTGGGTGGAAACACCATATATTTT. This rearrangement joins TRBV6-1 to TRBJ1-3, with D unresolved. This CDR3 spans 16 amino acids. The V gene's germline CDR1 is MNHNS and CDR2 SASEGT. The V gene lost 3 bases and the J gene lost 3 bases, with 15 bases spanning the gap.

A remark on this clone: The sample has other DNA sequences that encode this CDR3 too. The chain combines TRBV6-1 with TRBJ1-1; D gene unclear. The germline CDR1 and CDR2 sequences are MNHNS and SASEGT. Trimming took off 3 bases at V and 1 base at J, with 6 bases between the two ends. CDR3 size: 13 residues. CDR3 sequence reads: CASSDRPNTEAFF. CDR3 coding DNA: TGTGCCAGCAGTGACAGACCGAACACTGAAGCTTTCTTT.